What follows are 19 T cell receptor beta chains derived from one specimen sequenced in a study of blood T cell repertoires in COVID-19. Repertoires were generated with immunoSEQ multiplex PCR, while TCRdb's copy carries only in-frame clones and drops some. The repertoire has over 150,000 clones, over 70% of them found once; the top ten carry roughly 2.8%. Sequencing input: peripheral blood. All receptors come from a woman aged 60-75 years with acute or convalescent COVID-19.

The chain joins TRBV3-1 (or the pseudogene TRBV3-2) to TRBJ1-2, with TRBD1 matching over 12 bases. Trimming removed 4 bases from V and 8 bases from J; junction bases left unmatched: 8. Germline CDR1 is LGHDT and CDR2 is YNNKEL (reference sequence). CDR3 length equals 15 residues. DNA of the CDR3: TGTGCCAGCAGCCCTTCCGGGACAGGGGGCTGGGGCTACACCTTC. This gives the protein CASSPSGTGGWGYTF.

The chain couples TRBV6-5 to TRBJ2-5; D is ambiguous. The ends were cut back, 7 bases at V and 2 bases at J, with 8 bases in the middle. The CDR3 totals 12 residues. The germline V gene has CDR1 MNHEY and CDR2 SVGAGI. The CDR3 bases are TGTGCCAGCAAATCGCGGCAAGAGACCCAGTACTTC. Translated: CASKSRQETQYF.

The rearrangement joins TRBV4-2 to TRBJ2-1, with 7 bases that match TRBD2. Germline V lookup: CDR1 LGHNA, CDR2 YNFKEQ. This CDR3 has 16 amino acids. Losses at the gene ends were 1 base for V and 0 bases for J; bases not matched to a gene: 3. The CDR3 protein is CASSQASGVSYNEQFF. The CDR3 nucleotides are TGTGCCAGCAGCCAAGCGAGCGGGGTCTCCTACAATGAGCAGTTCTTC.

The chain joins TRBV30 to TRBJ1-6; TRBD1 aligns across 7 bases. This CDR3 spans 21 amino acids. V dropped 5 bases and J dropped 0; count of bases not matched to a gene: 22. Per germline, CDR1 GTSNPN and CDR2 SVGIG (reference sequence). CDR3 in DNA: TGTGCCTGGGGCGCTCATTTTCGCGGGACAGCCCGTAGCTCCTATAATTCACCCCTCCACTTT. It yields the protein CAWGAHFRGTARSSYNSPLHF.

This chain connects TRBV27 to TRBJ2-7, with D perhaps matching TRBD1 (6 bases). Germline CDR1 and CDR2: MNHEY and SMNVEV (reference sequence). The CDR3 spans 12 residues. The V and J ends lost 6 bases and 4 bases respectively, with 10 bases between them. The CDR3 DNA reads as TGTGCCAGCAGGAAACAGGGTTACGAGCAGTACTTC. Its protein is CASRKQGYEQYF.

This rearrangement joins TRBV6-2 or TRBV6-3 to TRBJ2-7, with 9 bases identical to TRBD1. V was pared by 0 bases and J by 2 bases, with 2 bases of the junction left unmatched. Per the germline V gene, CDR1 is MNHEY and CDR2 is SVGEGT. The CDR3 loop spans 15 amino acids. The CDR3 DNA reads TGTGCCAGCAGTTACTCGGGACAGGGCACCTACGAGCAGTACTTC. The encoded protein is CASSYSGQGTYEQYF.

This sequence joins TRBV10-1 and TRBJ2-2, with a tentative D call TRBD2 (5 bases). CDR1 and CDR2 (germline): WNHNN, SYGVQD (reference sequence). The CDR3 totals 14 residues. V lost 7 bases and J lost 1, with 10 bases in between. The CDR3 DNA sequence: TGCGCCAGCATCGGGAACCTGAACACCGGGGAGCTGTTTTTT. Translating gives CASIGNLNTGELFF.

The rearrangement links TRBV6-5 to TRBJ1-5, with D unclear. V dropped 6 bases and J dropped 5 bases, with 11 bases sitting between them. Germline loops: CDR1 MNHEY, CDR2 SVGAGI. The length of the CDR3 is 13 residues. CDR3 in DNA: TGTGCCAGCAGCTATTCCTCCCATCAGCCCCAGCATTTT. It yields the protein CASSYSSHQPQHF.

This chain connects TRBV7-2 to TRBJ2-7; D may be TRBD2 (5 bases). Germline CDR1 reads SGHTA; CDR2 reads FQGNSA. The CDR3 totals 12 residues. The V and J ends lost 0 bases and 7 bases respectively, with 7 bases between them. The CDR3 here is CASSLARVEQYF. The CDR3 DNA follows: TGTGCCAGCAGCTTAGCGAGGGTTGAGCAGTACTTC.

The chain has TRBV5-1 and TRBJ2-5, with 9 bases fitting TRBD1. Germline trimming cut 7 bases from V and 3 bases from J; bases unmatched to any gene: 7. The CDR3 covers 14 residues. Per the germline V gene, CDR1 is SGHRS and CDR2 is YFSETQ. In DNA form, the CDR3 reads TGCGCCAGCGCGGTAACAGGGGGCAAAGAGACCCAGTACTTC. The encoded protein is CASAVTGGKETQYF.

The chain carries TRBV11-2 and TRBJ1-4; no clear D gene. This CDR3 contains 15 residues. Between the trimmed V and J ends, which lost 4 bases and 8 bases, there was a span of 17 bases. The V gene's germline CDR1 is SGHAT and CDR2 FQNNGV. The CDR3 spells CASSSLREVGEKLFF. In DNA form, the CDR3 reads TGTGCCAGCAGCTCCCTCCGGGAAGTTGGGGAAAAACTGTTTTTT.

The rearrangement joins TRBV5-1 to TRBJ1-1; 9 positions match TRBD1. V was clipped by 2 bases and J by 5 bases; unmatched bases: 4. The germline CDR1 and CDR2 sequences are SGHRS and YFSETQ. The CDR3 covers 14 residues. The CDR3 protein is CASSLTGGVTEAFF. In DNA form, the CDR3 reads TGCGCCAGCAGCTTAACAGGGGGCGTAACTGAAGCTTTCTTT.

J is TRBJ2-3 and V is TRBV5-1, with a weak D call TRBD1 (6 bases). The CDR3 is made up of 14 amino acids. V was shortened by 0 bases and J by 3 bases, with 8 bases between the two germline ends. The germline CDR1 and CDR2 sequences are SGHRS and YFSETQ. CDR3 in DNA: TGCGCCAGCAGCTTGGGTGGGACAACAGATACGCAGTATTTT. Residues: CASSLGGTTDTQYF.

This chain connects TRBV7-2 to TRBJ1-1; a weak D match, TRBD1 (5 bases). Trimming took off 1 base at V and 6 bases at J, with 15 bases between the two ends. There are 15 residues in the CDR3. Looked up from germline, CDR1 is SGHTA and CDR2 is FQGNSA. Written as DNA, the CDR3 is TGTGCCAGCAGCTTAGTGGGGCAGGGAATCGCTGAAGCTTTCTTT. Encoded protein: CASSLVGQGIAEAFF.

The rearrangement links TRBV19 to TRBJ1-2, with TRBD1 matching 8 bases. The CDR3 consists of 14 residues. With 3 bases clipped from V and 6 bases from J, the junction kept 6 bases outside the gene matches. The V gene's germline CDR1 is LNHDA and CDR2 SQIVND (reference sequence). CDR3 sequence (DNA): TGTGCCAGTAGTATCCGACAGGGGTGGAATGGCTACACCTTC. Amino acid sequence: CASSIRQGWNGYTF.

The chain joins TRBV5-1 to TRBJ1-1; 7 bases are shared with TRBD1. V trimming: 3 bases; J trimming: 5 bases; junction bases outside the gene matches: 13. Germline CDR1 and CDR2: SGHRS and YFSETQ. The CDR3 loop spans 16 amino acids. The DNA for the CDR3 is TGCGCCAGCAGCTCCTCATTGACAGGGAAGGCGACTGAAGCTTTCTTT. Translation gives CASSSSLTGKATEAFF.

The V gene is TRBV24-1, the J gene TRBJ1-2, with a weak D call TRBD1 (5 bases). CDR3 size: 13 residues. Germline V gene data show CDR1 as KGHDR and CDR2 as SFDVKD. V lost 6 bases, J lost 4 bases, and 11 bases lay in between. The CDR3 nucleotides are TGTGCCACCAGTCTACAGGCAGGCTATGGCTACACCTTC. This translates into CATSLQAGYGYTF.

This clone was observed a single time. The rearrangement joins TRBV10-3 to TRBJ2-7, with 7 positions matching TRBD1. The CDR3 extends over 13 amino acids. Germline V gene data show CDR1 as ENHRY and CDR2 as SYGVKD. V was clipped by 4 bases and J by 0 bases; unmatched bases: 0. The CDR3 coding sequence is TGTGCCATCAGTGGGGACAGCTCCTACGAGCAGTACTTC. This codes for CAISGDSSYEQYF.

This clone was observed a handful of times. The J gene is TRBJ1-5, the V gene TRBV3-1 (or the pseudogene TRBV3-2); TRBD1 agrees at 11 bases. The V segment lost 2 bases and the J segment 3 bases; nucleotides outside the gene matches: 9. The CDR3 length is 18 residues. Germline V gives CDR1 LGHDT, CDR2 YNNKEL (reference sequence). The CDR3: CASSQHKGGQGVNQPQHF. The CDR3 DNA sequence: TGTGCCAGCAGCCAACATAAGGGGGGACAGGGGGTCAATCAGCCCCAGCATTTT.